This is a list of T cell receptor beta chains from one sample in a study of a mutant IDH1 vaccine in newly diagnosed glioma. The protocol was immunoSEQ multiplex PCR, while the TCRdb copy is restricted to in-frame clones and leaves out a portion. The table includes 70,000 to 90,000 clones, more than 85% detected once. Their antigens are not known. Material: PBMCs, obtained from a glioma patient whose treatment included an IDH1 peptide vaccine. These receptor sequences come from a woman aged 50 to 60 with glioma. Both conserved end residues are part of each CDR3. D genes are given only for firm matches. Some rows mark clone size as missing; the rest say once, few, many or name a class of expanded clone.

V gene: TRBV18
J gene: TRBJ2-4
CDR3 length: 15
D gene: NA
clone size: NA
CDR3 DNA: TGTGCCAGCTCGCCAGATATTCTAGCCAAAAACATTCAGTACTTC
CDR3 protein: CASSPDILAKNIQYF

V gene: TRBV5-6
J gene: TRBJ2-5
CDR3 length: 14
D gene: NA
clone size: NA
CDR3 DNA: TGTGCCAGCAGTAGTCTCCCCAGACCGGAGACCCAGTACTTC
CDR3 protein: CASSSLPRPETQYF

V gene: TRBV18
J gene: TRBJ1-1
CDR3 length: 15
D gene: NA
clone size: NA
CDR3 DNA: TGTGCCAGCTCAGGGGGCAGTTCCTTGAACACTGAAGCTTTCTTT
CDR3 protein: CASSGGSSLNTEAFF

V gene: TRBV7-2
J gene: TRBJ1-5
CDR3 length: 15
D gene: NA
clone size: NA
CDR3 DNA: TGTGCCAGCAGCTTTCTAACAGGAGCCAATCAGCCCCAGCATTTT
CDR3 protein: CASSFLTGANQPQHF

V gene: TRBV9
J gene: TRBJ2-3
CDR3 length: 16
D gene: TRBD2
clone size: NA
CDR3 DNA: TGTGCCAGCAGCGCCCCCTCAGCGGGAGGGGTAGATACGCAGTATTTT
CDR3 protein: CASSAPSAGGVDTQYF

V gene: TRBV5-6
J gene: TRBJ2-3
CDR3 length: 15
D gene: TRBD2
clone size: NA
CDR3 DNA: TGTGCCAGCACCTATAGCGGGAGTAGCTCAGATACGCAGTATTTT
CDR3 protein: CASTYSGSSSDTQYF

V gene: TRBV19
J gene: TRBJ2-6
CDR3 length: 19
D gene: NA
clone size: NA
CDR3 DNA: TGTGCCAGTACCCCAAGGTACCAGGGGCCGCAGGCTGGGGCCAACGTCCTGACTTTC
CDR3 protein: CASTPRYQGPQAGANVLTF

V gene: TRBV6-5
J gene: TRBJ2-2
CDR3 length: 15
D gene: TRBD2
clone size: once
CDR3 DNA: TGTGCCAGCACCGGAGCGGGAGGGGGCACCGGGGAGCTGTTTTTT
CDR3 protein: CASTGAGGGTGELFF

V gene: TRBV28
J gene: TRBJ2-2
CDR3 length: 14
D gene: NA
clone size: NA
CDR3 DNA: TGTGCCAGCAGTTTGAGTTCACTCACCGGGGAGCTGTTTTTT
CDR3 protein: CASSLSSLTGELFF

V gene: TRBV6-1
J gene: TRBJ2-7
CDR3 length: 12
D gene: NA
clone size: NA
CDR3 DNA: TGTGCCAGCAGTGTCCAGAATTACGAGCAGTACTTC
CDR3 protein: CASSVQNYEQYF

V gene: TRBV29-1
J gene: TRBJ2-7
CDR3 length: 13
D gene: NA
clone size: NA
CDR3 DNA: TGCAGCGTTGAATTCGGGCAATCCTACGAGCAGTACTTC
CDR3 protein: CSVEFGQSYEQYF

V gene: TRBV18
J gene: TRBJ2-7
CDR3 length: 16
D gene: TRBD2
clone size: NA
CDR3 DNA: TGTGCCAGCTCACCACCGAGCAGCGGGATATCAGGCGAGCAGTACTTC
CDR3 protein: CASSPPSSGISGEQYF

V gene: TRBV28
J gene: TRBJ2-7
CDR3 length: 14
D gene: TRBD2
clone size: once
CDR3 DNA: TGTGCCAGCAGTTTAACTAGCGGGAGGTACGAGCAGTACTTC
CDR3 protein: CASSLTSGRYEQYF

V gene: TRBV28
J gene: TRBJ2-2
CDR3 length: 12
D gene: TRBD2
clone size: NA
CDR3 DNA: TGTGCCGGGAGCGGGAGCACCGGGGAGCTGTTTTTT
CDR3 protein: CAGSGSTGELFF

V gene: TRBV7-3
J gene: TRBJ2-1
CDR3 length: 14
D gene: NA
clone size: NA
CDR3 DNA: TGTGCCAGCAGCTTAATAGGGGGCTACAATGAGCAGTTCTTC
CDR3 protein: CASSLIGGYNEQFF

V gene: TRBV28
J gene: TRBJ1-1
CDR3 length: 12
D gene: NA
clone size: NA
CDR3 DNA: TGTGCCAGCACGGGCCGTCACACTGAAGCTTTCTTT
CDR3 protein: CASTGRHTEAFF

V gene: TRBV7-3
J gene: TRBJ2-3
CDR3 length: 14
D gene: NA
clone size: NA
CDR3 DNA: TGTGCCAGCAGCTTAACGGGCCAAGGAGATACGCAGTATTTT
CDR3 protein: CASSLTGQGDTQYF

V gene: TRBV7-2
J gene: TRBJ2-1
CDR3 length: 15
D gene: TRBD1
clone size: NA
CDR3 DNA: TGTGCCAGCAGCCCAATGACAGGGCCCTACAATGAGCAGTTCTTC
CDR3 protein: CASSPMTGPYNEQFF

V gene: TRBV2
J gene: TRBJ2-7
CDR3 length: 11
D gene: NA
clone size: NA
CDR3 DNA: TGTGCCAGCAGCCCTTCCGGCGAGCAGTGCTTC
CDR3 protein: CASSPSGEQCF

V gene: TRBV11-2
J gene: TRBJ2-1
CDR3 length: 14
D gene: NA
clone size: NA
CDR3 DNA: TGTGCCAGCAGCTCTCAATGGGAGTCTAATGAGCAGTTCTTC
CDR3 protein: CASSSQWESNEQFF

V gene: TRBV5-1
J gene: TRBJ2-7
CDR3 length: 15
D gene: NA
clone size: NA
CDR3 DNA: TGCGCCAGCAGCTTGGAAGTTCCGTCCATCCACGAGCAGTACTTC
CDR3 protein: CASSLEVPSIHEQYF

V gene: TRBV4-1
J gene: TRBJ1-4
CDR3 length: 15
D gene: NA
clone size: NA
CDR3 DNA: TGCGCCAGCAGCCAGGGATGGGCAACTAATGAAAAACTGTTTTTT
CDR3 protein: CASSQGWATNEKLFF

V gene: TRBV13
J gene: TRBJ2-7
CDR3 length: 12
D gene: NA
clone size: NA
CDR3 DNA: TGTGCCAGCAGCTTAGGTCCGCGCGAGCAGTACTTC
CDR3 protein: CASSLGPREQYF

V gene: TRBV2
J gene: TRBJ2-2
CDR3 length: 11
D gene: NA
clone size: NA
CDR3 DNA: TGTGCCAGCAAGGACACCGGGGAGCTGTTTTTT
CDR3 protein: CASKDTGELFF

V gene: TRBV5-1
J gene: TRBJ2-7
CDR3 length: 13
D gene: NA
clone size: NA
CDR3 DNA: TGCGCCAGCAGCCGGGACGGGATTCACGAGCAGTACTTC
CDR3 protein: CASSRDGIHEQYF

V gene: TRBV5-1
J gene: TRBJ2-5
CDR3 length: 14
D gene: TRBD1
clone size: NA
CDR3 DNA: TGCGCCAGCAGCTTGGCACAGGGGAAAGAGACCCAGTACTTC
CDR3 protein: CASSLAQGKETQYF

V gene: TRBV14
J gene: TRBJ2-1
CDR3 length: 16
D gene: NA
clone size: NA
CDR3 DNA: TGTGCCAGCAGCCCCCTTAGGGGGAGCTCCTACAATGAGCAGTTCTTC
CDR3 protein: CASSPLRGSSYNEQFF

V gene: TRBV7-9
J gene: TRBJ2-7
CDR3 length: 14
D gene: TRBD1
clone size: NA
CDR3 DNA: TGTGCCAGCAGCTCCAGGACAGGGAGCTACGAGCAGTACTTC
CDR3 protein: CASSSRTGSYEQYF

V gene: TRBV18
J gene: TRBJ2-2
CDR3 length: 16
D gene: TRBD2
clone size: NA
CDR3 DNA: TGTGCCAGCTCACCCGGACTAGCGGGAGCTGGTGGGGAGCTGTTTTTT
CDR3 protein: CASSPGLAGAGGELFF

V gene: TRBV6-6
J gene: TRBJ1-1
CDR3 length: 15
D gene: TRBD1
clone size: NA
CDR3 DNA: TGTGCCAGCAGTCCGGGACAGGGAAGGAACACTGAAGCTTTCTTT
CDR3 protein: CASSPGQGRNTEAFF

V gene: TRBV5-1
J gene: TRBJ2-1
CDR3 length: 15
D gene: TRBD1
clone size: NA
CDR3 DNA: TGCGCCAGCAGCGAGGGACAGGGGTCCTACAATGAGCAGTTCTTC
CDR3 protein: CASSEGQGSYNEQFF

V gene: TRBV6-5
J gene: TRBJ1-5
CDR3 length: 14
D gene: TRBD1
clone size: NA
CDR3 DNA: TGTGCCAGCAGTTTGGACAGGCTCAATCAGCCCCAGCATTTT
CDR3 protein: CASSLDRLNQPQHF

V gene: TRBV7-2
J gene: TRBJ2-7
CDR3 length: 14
D gene: NA
clone size: NA
CDR3 DNA: TGTGCCAGCAGTGATCGCCAGGGTCGGGACGAGCAGTACTTC
CDR3 protein: CASSDRQGRDEQYF

V gene: TRBV18
J gene: TRBJ1-1
CDR3 length: 15
D gene: NA
clone size: NA
CDR3 DNA: TGTGCCAGCTCACGGGGGGGGCTGGGGAACACTGAAGCTTTCTTT
CDR3 protein: CASSRGGLGNTEAFF

V gene: TRBV2
J gene: TRBJ2-1
CDR3 length: 12
D gene: NA
clone size: NA
CDR3 DNA: TGTGCCAGCAGAGAACAGGATAATGAGCAGTTCTTC
CDR3 protein: CASREQDNEQFF

V gene: TRBV5-3
J gene: TRBJ2-2
CDR3 length: 14
D gene: TRBD1
clone size: once
CDR3 DNA: TGTGCCAGCAGAAAGGACAGGGAAGCCGGGGAGCTGTTTTTT
CDR3 protein: CASRKDREAGELFF

V gene: TRBV27
J gene: TRBJ1-2
CDR3 length: 17
D gene: TRBD1
clone size: NA
CDR3 DNA: TGTGCCAGCAGTTTATTGCCCCCGGACAGGGCTCCCTATGGCTACACCTTC
CDR3 protein: CASSLLPPDRAPYGYTF

V gene: TRBV30
J gene: TRBJ2-7
CDR3 length: 13
D gene: TRBD1
clone size: NA
CDR3 DNA: TGTGCCTGGGAACGACAGGGGTCCTACGAGCAGTACTTC
CDR3 protein: CAWERQGSYEQYF

V gene: TRBV5-4
J gene: TRBJ1-2
CDR3 length: 16
D gene: TRBD1
clone size: once
CDR3 DNA: TGTGCCAGCAGCTTCACAGGGGGCGGTCCCCGGCTTGGCTACACCTTC
CDR3 protein: CASSFTGGGPRLGYTF

V gene: TRBV2
J gene: TRBJ1-1
CDR3 length: 15
D gene: TRBD1
clone size: NA
CDR3 DNA: TGTGCCAGCAGTGCGACAGGGGGCCCGAACACTGAAGCTTTCTTT
CDR3 protein: CASSATGGPNTEAFF

V gene: TRBV4-3
J gene: TRBJ2-7
CDR3 length: 13
D gene: NA
clone size: NA
CDR3 DNA: TGCGCCAGCAGCCATCCGAGAAGCTACGAGCAGTACTTC
CDR3 protein: CASSHPRSYEQYF

V gene: TRBV29-1
J gene: TRBJ1-2
CDR3 length: 12
D gene: NA
clone size: NA
CDR3 DNA: TGCAGCGCCGGGGAATTTAACTATGGCTACACCTTC
CDR3 protein: CSAGEFNYGYTF

V gene: TRBV27
J gene: TRBJ2-1
CDR3 length: 15
D gene: TRBD2
clone size: NA
CDR3 DNA: TGTGCCAGCAGTCCCGGGACTAGCCCCTCCAATGAGCAGTTCTTC
CDR3 protein: CASSPGTSPSNEQFF

V gene: TRBV7-9
J gene: TRBJ2-3
CDR3 length: 17
D gene: TRBD2
clone size: once
CDR3 DNA: TGTGCCATCAGGGACCTGAAACGGGAGGATAGCACAGATACGCAGTATTTT
CDR3 protein: CAIRDLKREDSTDTQYF

V gene: TRBV7-8
J gene: TRBJ2-3
CDR3 length: 15
D gene: TRBD2
clone size: NA
CDR3 DNA: TGTGCCAGCAGCTTAAATAGCGGGAGGACAGATACGCAGTATTTT
CDR3 protein: CASSLNSGRTDTQYF

V gene: TRBV5-1
J gene: TRBJ1-5
CDR3 length: 16
D gene: NA
clone size: NA
CDR3 DNA: TGCGCCAGCAGCCCTTACCCAGGGGAAATGGGTCAGCCCCAGCATTTT
CDR3 protein: CASSPYPGEMGQPQHF

V gene: TRBV7-2
J gene: TRBJ2-7
CDR3 length: 14
D gene: NA
clone size: NA
CDR3 DNA: TGTGCCAGCAGCTTAAGGGTCATACCCTCCCCGCAGTACTTC
CDR3 protein: CASSLRVIPSPQYF

V gene: TRBV5-1
J gene: TRBJ2-1
CDR3 length: 15
D gene: TRBD2
clone size: NA
CDR3 DNA: TGCGCCAGCAGCTTGCAAGCGGGAATCCGCGATGAGCAGTTCTTC
CDR3 protein: CASSLQAGIRDEQFF

V gene: TRBV27
J gene: TRBJ2-3
CDR3 length: 17
D gene: TRBD2
clone size: NA
CDR3 DNA: TGTGCCAGCAGTTTACCCGGACTAGCGGGACCCACAGATACGCAGTATTTT
CDR3 protein: CASSLPGLAGPTDTQYF

V gene: TRBV15
J gene: TRBJ1-6
CDR3 length: 16
D gene: NA
clone size: NA
CDR3 DNA: TGTGCCACCAGCAGGGACTTCAGCTCCTATAATTCACCCCTCCACTTT
CDR3 protein: CATSRDFSSYNSPLHF

V gene: TRBV28
J gene: TRBJ2-3
CDR3 length: 18
D gene: TRBD2
clone size: NA
CDR3 DNA: TGTGCCAGCAGGCTCGGGACTAGCGGGAGGGCTAGCACAGATACGCAGTATTTT
CDR3 protein: CASRLGTSGRASTDTQYF

V gene: TRBV7-8
J gene: TRBJ2-3
CDR3 length: 14
D gene: NA
clone size: NA
CDR3 DNA: TGTGCCAGCAGCTCGGTGCGGGGAGAGATGACGCAGTATTTT
CDR3 protein: CASSSVRGEMTQYF

V gene: TRBV7-9
J gene: TRBJ2-1
CDR3 length: 13
D gene: NA
clone size: NA
CDR3 DNA: TGTGCCAGCAGCCCTAGGGGCACGGATGAGCAGTTCTTC
CDR3 protein: CASSPRGTDEQFF

V gene: TRBV5-1
J gene: TRBJ1-5
CDR3 length: 14
D gene: NA
clone size: NA
CDR3 DNA: TGCGCCAGCAGCCCGGGCCTCAGCAATCAGCCCCAGCATTTT
CDR3 protein: CASSPGLSNQPQHF

V gene: TRBV13
J gene: TRBJ2-3
CDR3 length: 15
D gene: TRBD2
clone size: NA
CDR3 DNA: TGTGCCAGCAGCCCGGGACTAGCGGGAGCGGATACGCAGTATTTT
CDR3 protein: CASSPGLAGADTQYF